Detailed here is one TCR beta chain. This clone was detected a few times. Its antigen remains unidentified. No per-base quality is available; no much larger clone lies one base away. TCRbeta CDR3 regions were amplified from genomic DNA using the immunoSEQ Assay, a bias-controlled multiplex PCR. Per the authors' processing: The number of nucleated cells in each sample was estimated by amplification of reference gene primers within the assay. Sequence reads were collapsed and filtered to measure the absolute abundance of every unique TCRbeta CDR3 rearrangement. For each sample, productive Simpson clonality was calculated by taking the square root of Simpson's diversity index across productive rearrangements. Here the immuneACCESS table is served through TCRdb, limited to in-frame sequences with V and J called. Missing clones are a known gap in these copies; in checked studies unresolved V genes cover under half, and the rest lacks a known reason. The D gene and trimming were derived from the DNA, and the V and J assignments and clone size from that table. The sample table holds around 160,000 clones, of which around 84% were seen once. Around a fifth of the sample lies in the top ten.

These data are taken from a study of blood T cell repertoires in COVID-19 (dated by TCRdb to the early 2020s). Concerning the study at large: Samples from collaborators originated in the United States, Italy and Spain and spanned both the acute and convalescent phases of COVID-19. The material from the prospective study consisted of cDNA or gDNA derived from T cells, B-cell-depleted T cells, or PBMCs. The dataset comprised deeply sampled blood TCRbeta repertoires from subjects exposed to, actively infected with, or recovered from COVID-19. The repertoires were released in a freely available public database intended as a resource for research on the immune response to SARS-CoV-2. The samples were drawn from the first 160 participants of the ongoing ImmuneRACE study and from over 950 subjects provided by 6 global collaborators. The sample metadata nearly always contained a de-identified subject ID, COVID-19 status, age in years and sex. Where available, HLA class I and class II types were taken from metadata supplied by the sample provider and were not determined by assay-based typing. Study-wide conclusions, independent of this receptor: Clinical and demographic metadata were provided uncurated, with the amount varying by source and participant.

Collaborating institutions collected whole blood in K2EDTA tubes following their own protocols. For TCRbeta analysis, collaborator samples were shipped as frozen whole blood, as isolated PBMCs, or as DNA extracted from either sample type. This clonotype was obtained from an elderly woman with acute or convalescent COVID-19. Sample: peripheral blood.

The sequenced DNA is TGTGCCTGGATGAAACAGGCTAGTGGGAATTCACCCCTCCACTTT. Protein translation: CAWMKQASGNSPLHF. Here the chain combines TRBV30 and TRBJ1-6; TRBD1 is a possible D gene, resting on 5 matching bases. The CDR3 spans 15 residues, from the cysteine through the phenylalanine. Solely the CDR3 DNA is kept, with 45 bases framed from the first base. Trimming takes 4 bases from V and 7 bases from J, and the germline ends sit 17 bases apart. The germline V gene encodes CDR1 GTSNPN and CDR2 SVGIG (reference sequence).